The rows below give T cell receptor beta chains drawn from one sample of a study of Graves' ophthalmopathy and Graves' hyperthyroidism. TCRdb fed the multiplex PCR reads into MiXCR, producing one record per CDR3 protein. The profile shows about 620,000 distinct CDR3 sequences, 20% to 25% of them singletons. The specimen was peripheral blood. The receptors were sampled from a woman between 18 and 29 years old with stable Graves' hyperthyroidism. Some clones in this sample may be carry-over from other donors' samples. CDR3s include the opening cysteine and the closing phenylalanine or tryptophan. A D gene is named only where the DNA matches it firmly. The size entry is marked missing in some rows and otherwise reads once, few, many or a size class.

>many|.|TRBJ1-5|TRBV2
CASSDTGWGQPQHF
TGTGCCAGCAGTGATACCGGGTGGGGTCAGCCCCAGCATTTT
>many|.|TRBJ2-2|TRBV6-5
CASRSVNTGELFF
TGTGCCAGCAGGTCTGTTAACACCGGGGAGCTGTTTTTT
>many|.|TRBJ2-7|TRBV20-1
CSARERAAPDYEQYF
TGCAGTGCTAGAGAACGGGCAGCGCCGGACTACGAGCAGTACTTC
>.|.|TRBJ2-5|TRBV5-5
CASSLRTVFAETQYF
TGTGCCAGCAGCTTGCGGACAGTTTTTGCAGAGACCCAGTACTTC
>many|TRBD1|TRBJ1-5|TRBV20-1
CSARGDRGWAGDQPQHF
TGCAGTGCTAGAGGGGACAGGGGATGGGCAGGGGATCAGCCCCAGCATTTT
>many|TRBD1|TRBJ2-5|TRBV15
CATSRESGGETQYF
TGTGCCACCAGCAGAGAGTCAGGGGGAGAGACCCAGTACTTC
>many|.|TRBJ1-3|TRBV28
CASSPGQGRVGSGNTIYF
TGTGCCAGCAGTCCAGGGCAGGGGAGGGTTGGCTCTGGAAACACCATATATTTT
>many|TRBD2|TRBJ2-5|TRBV28
CASSSSGEYSETQYF
TGTGCCAGCAGTTCGAGCGGGGAGTATAGCGAGACCCAGTACTTC
>many|TRBD1|TRBJ1-2|TRBV12-3/TRBV12-4
CASRKQGNYGYTF
TGTGCCAGCAGGAAACAGGGGAACTATGGCTACACCTTC
>many|TRBD1|TRBJ2-4|TRBV2
CASRDRASKNIQYF
TGTGCCAGCAGGGACAGGGCCTCCAAAAACATTCAGTACTTC
>many|TRBD2|TRBJ2-5|TRBV20-1
CSGSDFSGRAETQYF
TGCAGTGGTTCCGACTTTAGCGGGAGGGCCGAGACCCAGTACTTC
>.|.|TRBJ1-5|TRBV4-1
CASSRSGQNSNQPQHF
TGCGCCAGCAGCCGATCCGGACAGAATAGCAATCAGCCCCAGCATTTT
>many|.|TRBJ2-7|TRBV28
CASSLVAGQTYEQYF
TGTGCCAGCAGTTTAGTAGCGGGACAGACCTACGAGCAGTACTTC
>.|TRBD1|TRBJ2-7|TRBV6-1
CASRPGQAYEQYF
TGTGCCAGCAGACCCGGACAGGCCTACGAGCAGTACTTC
>many|.|TRBJ2-5|TRBV7-8
CASSFLLQGFGETQYF
TGTGCCAGCAGCTTCCTACTTCAGGGATTCGGGGAGACCCAGTACTTC
>few|TRBD1|TRBJ1-6|TRBV11-3
CASSRTGQLYNSPLHF
TGTGCCAGCAGCCGGACAGGGCAGCTGTATAATTCACCCCTCCACTTT
>many|.|TRBJ2-4|TRBV20-1
CSARDPVKNIQYF
TGCAGTGCTAGAGATCCGGTCAAAAACATTCAGTACTTC
>few|.|TRBJ1-5|TRBV30
CAWSSNSGQPQHF
TGTGCCTGGAGTTCTAATAGTGGTCAGCCCCAGCATTTT
>.|TRBD1|TRBJ2-2|TRBV5-8
CASSSDRANTGELFF
TGTGCCAGCAGCTCCGACAGGGCGAACACCGGGGAGCTGTTTTTT
>few|TRBD1|TRBJ2-2|TRBV11-2
CASSLTPGGGELFF
TGTGCCAGCAGCTTAACCCCAGGGGGCGGGGAGCTGTTTTTT
>many|TRBD1|TRBJ2-3|TRBV6-5
CASSYGTGSTDTQYF
TGTGCCAGCAGTTACGGGACAGGGTCAACAGATACGCAGTATTTT
>many|.|TRBJ1-6|TRBV7-8
CASSLGLKERNSPLHF
TGTGCCAGCAGCTTAGGTCTGAAGGAGCGTAACTCACCCCTCCACTTT
>many|.|TRBJ1-1|TRBV30
CAWRWSDTEAFF
TGTGCCTGGAGGTGGTCAGACACTGAAGCTTTCTTT
>many|.|TRBJ1-2|TRBV12-3/TRBV12-4
CASTLTGGGNYGYTF
TGTGCCAGCACCCTGACAGGCGGGGGAAACTATGGCTACACCTTC
>few|.|TRBJ1-6|TRBV14
CASSQEMAASNSPLHF
TGTGCCAGCAGCCAAGAAATGGCAGCGTCCAATTCACCCCTCCACTTT
>few|TRBD2|TRBJ2-2|TRBV27
CASRRGLAGGLFF
TGTGCCAGCAGGAGGGGACTAGCGGGAGGGCTGTTTTTT
>.|.|TRBJ1-1|TRBV5-1
CASSSELMNTEAFF
TGCGCCAGCAGCTCGGAACTCATGAACACTGAAGCTTTCTTT
>many|TRBD1|TRBJ1-2|TRBV2
CASSEGTVINYGYTF
TGTGCCAGCAGCGAGGGGACAGTCATTAACTATGGCTACACCTTC
>.|TRBD1|TRBJ2-7|TRBV5-1
CASSKGQGGEQYF
TGCGCCAGCAGCAAGGGACAGGGGGGCGAGCAGTACTTC
>many|.|TRBJ2-7|TRBV11-2
CASSTGEGGEQYF
TGTGCCAGCAGCACGGGGGAGGGGGGCGAGCAGTACTTC
>many|.|TRBJ1-3|TRBV10-1
CASSHVGGNTIYF
TGCGCCAGCAGCCACGTCGGTGGAAACACCATATATTTT
>many|TRBD2|TRBJ2-7|TRBV11-1
CASSSWWASGSGEQYF
TGTGCCAGCAGCTCCTGGTGGGCTAGCGGGAGTGGCGAGCAGTACTTC
>many|.|TRBJ1-2|TRBV6-5
CASSYPGGHRGYTF
TGTGCCAGCAGTTATCCCGGAGGGCACCGTGGCTACACCTTC
>few|.|TRBJ1-1|TRBV10-3
CAISENSAVGAFF
TGTGCCATCAGTGAGAACAGCGCGGTCGGAGCTTTCTTT
>few|TRBD1|TRBJ1-1|TRBV9
CASSDPGGVNTEAFF
TGTGCCAGCAGCGATCCAGGGGGCGTCAACACTGAAGCTTTCTTT
>.|TRBD1|TRBJ2-5|TRBV10-1
CASSVKDRGIETQYF
TGCGCCAGCAGTGTAAAGGACAGGGGGATAGAGACCCAGTACTTC
>many|.|TRBJ2-7|TRBV5-1
CASSPGRYDEQYF
TGCGCCAGCAGCCCGGGTCGGTATGACGAGCAGTACTTC
>.|TRBD2|TRBJ2-2|TRBV4-2
CASSQLAGVHANTGELFF
TGTGCCAGCAGCCAACTAGCGGGGGTTCACGCGAACACCGGGGAGCTGTTTTTT
>many|.|TRBJ2-7|TRBV24-1
CATSEGYEQYF
TGTGCCACCAGTGAAGGGTACGAGCAGTACTTC
>few|.|TRBJ1-3|TRBV5-6
CASSLQGFGNTIYF
TGTGCCAGCAGCTTACAGGGCTTTGGAAACACCATATATTTT
>.|TRBD1|TRBJ2-7|TRBV11-2
CASSLGTGSDEQYF
TGTGCCAGCAGCTTAGGGACAGGGAGCGACGAGCAGTACTTC
>many|.|TRBJ2-7|TRBV18
CASSVGTYEQYF
TGTGCCAGCTCGGTCGGGACCTACGAGCAGTACTTC
>many|.|TRBJ1-5|TRBV28
CASSLGWTGNQPQHF
TGTGCCAGCAGTTTAGGCTGGACAGGCAATCAGCCCCAGCATTTT
>many|.|TRBJ1-3|TRBV6-1
CASSEVMGSGNTIYF
TGTGCCAGCAGTGAAGTCATGGGCTCTGGAAACACCATATATTTT
>many|.|TRBJ2-7|TRBV20-1
CSASGRSAHEQYF
TGCAGTGCTAGTGGGAGGTCTGCCCACGAGCAGTACTTC
>.|TRBD2|TRBJ2-2|TRBV27
CASSFPGLAGKNTGELFF
TGTGCCAGCAGTTTCCCAGGACTAGCGGGGAAGAACACCGGGGAGCTGTTTTTT
>many|TRBD1|TRBJ1-5|TRBV19
CASKFQTGGGQPQHF
TGTGCCAGTAAATTCCAGACAGGGGGCGGTCAGCCCCAGCATTTT
>.|TRBD2|TRBJ2-5|TRBV13
CASSLGSAGGGETQYF
TGTGCCAGCAGCTTAGGGTCGGCGGGGGGCGGCGAGACCCAGTACTTC
>many|TRBD1|TRBJ2-7|TRBV18
CASSPGRDRGYEQYF
TGTGCCAGCTCCCCGGGCAGAGACAGGGGATACGAGCAGTACTTC
>.|.|TRBJ2-5|TRBV6-1
CASMGSQETQYF
TGTGCCAGCATGGGGTCCCAAGAGACCCAGTACTTC